Listed below are T cell receptor beta chains from one sample, sequenced in a study of PD-L1 blockade in urothelial cancer. Sequenced by immunoSEQ multiplex PCR; TCRdb stores in-frame clones only, minus some. Counted here are about 55,000 clones, 77% occurring once; the ten biggest clones make up 3.6%. Sequenced here: PBMCs, sampled around atezolizumab (anti-PD-L1) treatment. These receptors came from a man between 70 and 80 years old with urothelial cancer. The CDR3 runs from the conserved cysteine through the conserved F or W. A D gene is named only where the DNA matches it firmly. A row's size may be missing; if present it is once, few, many or a size class.

>TRBV14|.|TRBJ2-5|.
TGTGCCAGCAGCCGAAGAGATGTAGTAGTGGAGACCCAGTACTTC
CASSRRDVVVETQYF
>TRBV25-1|.|TRBJ2-7|.
TGTGCCAGCAGTGACAGCTACGAGCAGTACTTC
CASSDSYEQYF
>TRBV7-9|.|TRBJ1-1|TRBD1
TGTGCCAGCAGTTATCAGGGGGCGGGTAAAACTGAAGCTTTCTTT
CASSYQGAGKTEAFF
>TRBV14|once|TRBJ1-1|.
TGTGCCAGCAGCCGTTCAGGGGTAGGAGCTTTCTTT
CASSRSGVGAFF
>TRBV29-1|.|TRBJ2-1|TRBD1
TGCAGCGTGACAGGGCAGGCCTTGGGCAATGAGCAGTTCTTC
CSVTGQALGNEQFF
>TRBV11-2|.|TRBJ2-3|.
TGTGCCAGCAGCTTAGTGGCTCACACAGATACGCAGTATTTT
CASSLVAHTDTQYF
>TRBV5-1|.|TRBJ2-1|TRBD1
TGCGCCAGCAGCGGAGGACAGGGTGCGATCGGTGAGCAGTTCTTC
CASSGGQGAIGEQFF
>TRBV28|.|TRBJ1-5|.
TGTGCCAGCAGTTTACGGGAGGGCAATCAGCCCCAGCATTTT
CASSLREGNQPQHF
>TRBV6-1|.|TRBJ1-2|TRBD1
TGTGCCAGCAGGGGGGACAGGCGCCCCTATGGCTACACCTTC
CASRGDRRPYGYTF
>TRBV4-3|.|TRBJ2-2|TRBD2
TGCGCCAGCAGCCAAGCTTACCGGACTAGCGGGAATCCCGCCGGGGAGCTGTTTTTT
CASSQAYRTSGNPAGELFF
>TRBV15|.|TRBJ2-3|TRBD2
TGTGCCACCAGCAGAGGGACTAGCGGGGATACGCAGTATTTT
CATSRGTSGDTQYF
>TRBV15|.|TRBJ1-1|.
TGTGCCACCAGCAACGAGGGGAACACTGAAGCTTTCTTT
CATSNEGNTEAFF